This TCR beta chain is from a study of beta chain features in type 1 diabetes. Study-level background: The samples had 90 million to 130 million sorted cells examined in all. Study-level points and caveats: TCRB CDR3s from Type 1 diabetes patients were moderately but significantly shorter in all four CD4+ subsets.

All of the isolated RNA was reverse transcribed, so expressed TCRB transcripts were sequenced. Sequenced by immunoSEQ multiplex PCR; TCRdb stores in-frame clones only, minus some. Of approximately 260,000 clones listed, roughly 20% are singletons. Comments on this clone: The antigen remains undetermined.

The CDR3 sequence is 15 residues long. The V segment lost 0 bases and the J segment 1 base; nucleotides outside the gene matches: 2. The V gene's germline CDR1 is SGDLS and CDR2 YYNGEE. The rearrangement links TRBV9 to TRBJ2-3, with 7 positions matching TRBD2. The TCR was taken from a woman in her thirties or forties with type 1 diabetes. Material for sequencing was naive CD4+ T cells from blood. CDR3 in amino acids: CASSVGGGRTDTQYF. Written as DNA, the CDR3 is TGTGCCAGCAGCGTAGGGGGGGGACGCACAGATACGCAGTATTTT. The variable domain in full, with the rest retrieved from reference TRBV9 and TRBJ2-3, is DSGVTQTPKHLITATGQRVTLRCSPRSGDLSVYWYQQSLDQGLQFLIQYYNGEERAKGNILERFSAQQFPDLHSELNLSSLELGDSALYFCASSVGGGRTDTQYFGPGTRLTVL.